The entry below gives a single T cell receptor beta chain sequence along with its context. The target antigen is unknown. Deletions cut 5 bases from V and 2 bases from J, with 7 bases between. The CDR3 covers 13 residues. The germline CDR1 and CDR2 sequences are KGHSH and LQKENI. The sample comes from a study of STAT3 mutations in large granular lymphocyte leukemia. Study as a whole: More than half of T-LGLL patients received immunosuppressive therapy. Findings and caveats of the study: At least one immunodominant TCR beta clonotype appeared in every T-cell large granular lymphocyte leukemia patient.

Produced via immunoSEQ multiplex PCR; TCRdb's table is partial and in-frame only. The sample lists roughly 30,000 clones, around 80% occurring once. The chain recombines TRBV18 with TRBJ2-1; tentative D call: TRBD2 (5 bases). The sample was peripheral blood mononuclear cells. The sequence derives from a woman between 50 and 59 years old with T-cell large granular lymphocyte leukemia. Some clones in this sample may be carry-over from other donors' samples. CDR3 bases: TGTGCCAGCTCAACCGGGACCTACAATGAGCAGTTCTTC. It translates to CASSTGTYNEQFF. The full variable domain, its missing parts supplied by reference TRBV18 and TRBJ2-1, is NAGVMQNPRHLVRRRGQEARLRCSPMKGHSHVYWYRQLPEEGLKFMVYLQKENIIDESGMPKERFSAEFPKEGPSILRIQQVVRGDSAAYFCASSTGTYNEQFFGPGTRLTVL.